This paragraph reports one T cell receptor (beta chain). Its specificity is not known. This sample's treatment: roughly 10-day PBMC culture with coronavirus spike peptide pools or control peptides (ViraFEST assay). The sample comes from a study of vaccination and CD4 T cells after COVID-19. An Oncomine TCR Beta short-read assay was used to sequence the DNA from cultured CD4+ T cells. TCRdb processed the PCR reads anew with MiXCR; each CDR3 protein has one entry. The table includes approximately 11,000 distinct CDR3 sequences, almost 65% detected once. The CDR3 has 15 amino acids. Germline V gene data show CDR1 as MNHEY and CDR2 as SMNVEV (reference sequence). V trimming: 0 bases; J trimming: 12 bases; junction bases outside the gene matches: 12. Study-level points and caveats: Detection of a median around 83% of reactive clones in convalescent patients was confined to the period after vaccination.

This clonotype originated in a human donor who had recovered from COVID-19. The chain joins TRBV27 to TRBJ1-2, with 8 nucleotides matching TRBD1. The sequenced sample consisted of CD4+ T cells from blood, cultured in vitro. The CDR3 loop is CASSLSPGGVRGHTF. For the CDR3, the DNA is TGTGCCAGCAGTTTATCGCCAGGGGGCGTGAGAGGCCACACCTTC.